This TCR beta chain stems from a study of regulatory T cells in long-lasting Graves disease. CDR3 size: 17 residues. Germline lookup yields CDR1 DFQATT and CDR2 SNEGSKA (reference sequence). V trimming: 5 bases; J trimming: 5 bases; junction bases outside the gene matches: 15. Libraries of TCR beta came from iRepertoire HTBI primers plus Arm-PCR of CDR3 regions. TCRdb redid the calling of the multiplex PCR reads with MiXCR, one entry per CDR3 protein. Of 680,000 or so distinct CDR3 sequences in the sample, roughly 16% are singletons; the top ten hold roughly 18%. Noted time point: newly diagnosed GD, antithyroid drugs for less than 3 months. RNA extracted from PBMCs served as the sequencing template. This clonotype was seen repeatedly, ten times or more. The same sample was also studied in work on T cells in Graves' hyperthyroidism and ophthalmopathy. That publication notes: First-round RT-PCR of the TCR CDR3 relied on the HTBI primer set.

The chain links TRBV20-1 to TRBJ2-5; 12 bases map to TRBD2. The clonotype originates from a woman in her twenties or thirties with Graves disease. The sequencing here drew on peripheral blood mononuclear cells (PBMCs), taken at new diagnosis, from a patient treated with antithyroid drugs. Here the CDR3 DNA reads TGCAGTGCTCCCCCGTATCGGCTAGCGGGAGGGCTGGAGACCCAGTACTTC. This sequence encodes CSAPPYRLAGGLETQYF.